This T cell receptor beta chain was profiled in a study of Ad26.COV2.S vaccination and SARS-CoV-2 variants. Whole-study context: Intramuscular Ad26.COV2.S doses were given once or twice, 56 days apart. Points from the study as a whole: The authors reported substantial breadth in spike-specific CD8+ and CD4+ T cell responses after vaccination.

Treatment denoted: around 19 received Ad26.COV2.S at low or high dose, single or two shots; several received placebo; per-sample allocation not given. The samples were gathered on day 63 after the first injection of vaccine or placebo. Built on an Ad26 vector, the vaccine expressed Wuhan-strain SARS-CoV-2 spike. Data came from immunoSEQ multiplex PCR; TCRdb stores just in-frame clones and leaves some out. The table records approximately 350,000 clones, about nine tenths of them present only once. Germline CDR1 GTSNPN, CDR2 SVGIG (reference sequence). V was shortened by 0 bases and J by 8 bases, with 4 bases between the two germline ends. There are 11 residues in the CDR3. This clone was picked up one time. Its target is unknown. This sample also contains other DNA sequences that code for the same CDR3.

The sequences come from peripheral blood, collected in a trial of Ad26.COV2.S vaccine versus placebo. V and J are TRBV30 and TRBJ1-4; D is ambiguous. The sequence came from a person between 18 and 60 years old who received the Ad26.COV2.S COVID-19 vaccine or a placebo. The CDR3 bases are TGTGCCTGGAGTGTAGGAGAAAAACTGTTTTTT. Translation gives CAWSVGEKLFF. Complete variable domain (other parts from reference TRBV30 and TRBJ1-4): SQTIHQWPATLVQPVGSPLSLECTVEGTSNPNLYWYRQAAGRGLQLLFYSVGIGQISSEVPQNLSASRPQDRQFILSSKKLLLSDSGFYLCAWSVGEKLFFGSGTQLSVL.